Listed here are 15 T cell receptor beta chains from one sample, sequenced in a study of blood T cell repertoires in COVID-19. Profiled with immunoSEQ multiplex PCR; TCRdb holds only in-frame clones, not every one. The data hold hundreds of thousands of clones, with approximately 85% observed a single time. Source material: peripheral blood. These receptors were obtained from a man over 45 with COVID-19, enrolled during active disease.

The V gene is TRBV7-9, the J gene TRBJ2-3, with 7 bases lining up with TRBD2. The CDR3 loop spans 15 amino acids. The germline V gene encodes CDR1 SEHNR and CDR2 FQNEAQ (reference sequence). Unmatched junction bases numbered 5, after V lost 5 bases and J lost 0 bases. CDR3 coding DNA: TGTGCCAGCAGCACAAGACTAGCAAGCACAGATACGCAGTATTTT. Amino acid sequence: CASSTRLASTDTQYF.

Points on this clone: The same CDR3 can be traced to other DNA sequences in this sample. The rearrangement joins TRBV25-1 to TRBJ1-6; D gene unclear. Germline values: CDR1 MGHDK, CDR2 SYGVNS. This CDR3 is built from 14 residues. V shed 1 base and J shed 3 bases, with 4 bases lying between them. In DNA form, the CDR3 reads TGTGCCAGCAGTGAATCCGGCTATAATTCACCCCTCCACTTT. It encodes CASSESGYNSPLHF. Supplemented by reference TRBV25-1 and TRBJ1-6, the full variable domain reads EADIYQTPRYLVIGTGKKITLECSQTMGHDKMYWYQQDPGMELHLIHYSYGVNSTEKGDLSSESTVSRIRTEHFPLTLESARPSHTSQYLCASSESGYNSPLHFGNGTRLTVT.

J is TRBJ2-2 and V is TRBV5-1; tentatively, D is TRBD1 (6 bases). CDR1 is SGHRS, CDR2 YFSETQ, per germline. V was shortened by 0 bases and J by 4 bases, with 10 bases between the two germline ends. The CDR3 has 15 residues. The CDR3 region is CASSLAARGTGELFF. Here the CDR3 DNA reads TGCGCCAGCAGCTTGGCCGCCAGGGGCACCGGGGAGCTGTTTTTT.

The V and J genes are TRBV7-9 and TRBJ1-4; D is unclear. The germline CDR1 and CDR2 sequences are SEHNR and FQNEAQ (reference sequence). Trimming left V 1 base short and J 7 bases short, with 10 bases between. The CDR3 totals 14 residues. CDR3: CASSLGFRGEKLFF. The CDR3 region has the DNA TGTGCCAGCAGCTTAGGATTCCGAGGTGAAAAACTGTTTTTT.

The chain carries TRBV7-9 and TRBJ1-1; D is unclear. There are 14 residues in the CDR3. V was shortened by 4 bases and J by 3 bases, with 12 bases between the two germline ends. Germline lookup yields CDR1 SEHNR and CDR2 FQNEAQ (reference sequence). The CDR3 DNA is TGTGCCAGCAGCTACCCCCGGGGTGACACTGAAGCTTTCTTT. It yields the protein CASSYPRGDTEAFF.

The chain couples TRBV3-1 (or the pseudogene TRBV3-2) to TRBJ1-1; the D is unclear. Looked up from germline, CDR1 is LGHDT and CDR2 is YNNKEL (reference sequence). Trimming stripped 6 bases from V and 2 bases from J, with 13 bases between. This CDR3 has 14 residues. For the CDR3, the DNA is TGTGCCAGCAGTAAATCCGACAAAAACACTGAAGCTTTCTTT. It is translated as CASSKSDKNTEAFF.

The chain couples TRBV2 to TRBJ2-1; 9 nucleotides line up with TRBD2. Germline CDR1 and CDR2: SNHLY and FYNNEI. Trimming at V came to 1 base and at J to 7 bases, leaving 5 bases not matched to a gene. The CDR3 runs to 15 residues. The CDR3 bases are TGTGCCAGCAGTGAAGGGCGGGGGGGCCAGAATGAGCAGTTCTTC. Its translation: CASSEGRGGQNEQFF.

The gene calls are TRBV5-1 and TRBJ1-1, with unresolved D. This CDR3 region has 14 residues. Germline-derived CDR1 and CDR2 are SGHRS and YFSETQ. V was cut by 5 bases and J by 1 base, with 12 bases left in between. The CDR3 DNA reads as TGCGCCAGCAGACACGACAATGCGAACACTGAAGCTTTCTTT. Its translation: CASRHDNANTEAFF.

This sequence joins TRBV5-4 and TRBJ2-3; 12 nucleotides match TRBD2. Germline lookup yields CDR1 SGHNT and CDR2 YYREEE (reference sequence). CDR3 length equals 15 residues. The J segment lost 4 bases and the V segment lost 4 bases, leaving 4 bases of the junction unmatched. The CDR3 sequence is CASSLPSGGADTQYF. Here the CDR3 DNA reads TGTGCCAGCAGCCTCCCTAGCGGGGGGGCAGATACGCAGTATTTT.

This clone has ten or more counts. J is TRBJ1-6 and V is TRBV7-2; D may be TRBD1 (6 bases). From germline, CDR1 is SGHTA and CDR2 FQGNSA. Between the trimmed V and J ends, which lost 5 bases and 4 bases, there was a span of 15 bases. The CDR3 contains 16 residues. The DNA for the CDR3 is TGTGCCAGCAGCCTCAACAGGGCCCAATATAATTCACCCCTCCACTTT. Protein sequence: CASSLNRAQYNSPLHF.

The CDR3 is CASSIGQMNTEAFF. Here the CDR3 DNA reads TGTGCCAGTAGTATCGGACAGATGAACACTGAAGCTTTCTTT. The V gene is TRBV19, the J gene TRBJ1-1, with D maybe TRBD1 (6 bases). Germline V gene sequence: CDR1 LNHDA, CDR2 SQIVND (reference sequence). The CDR3 runs 14 residues. V lost 3 bases and J 0 bases, leaving 8 bases between the germline ends.

The chain recombines TRBV4-1 with TRBJ2-3; 10 nucleotides align to TRBD2. This CDR3 region has 18 residues. The germline V gene encodes CDR1 MGHRA and CDR2 YSYEKL. V was pared by 1 base and J by 2 bases, with 9 bases of the junction left unmatched. The CDR3 spells CASSQGPLAGASTDTQYF. The DNA for the CDR3 is TGCGCCAGCAGCCAAGGCCCCCTAGCGGGGGCCTCCACAGATACGCAGTATTTT.

V gene TRBV7-2 combines with J gene TRBJ1-4; D possibly corresponds to TRBD1 (6 bases). The CDR3 is 16 residues long. The V end was cut by 5 bases, the J end by 3 bases, with 16 bases between. CDR1 is SGHTA, CDR2 FQGNSA, per germline. The CDR3 region is CASSLFGGAPNEKLFF. The CDR3 nucleotides read TGTGCCAGCAGCCTTTTTGGGGGGGCTCCTAATGAAAAACTGTTTTTT. Full variable domain (outside the CDR3, taken from reference TRBV7-2 and TRBJ1-4): GAGVSQSPSNKVTEKGKDVELRCDPISGHTALYWYRQSLGQGLEFLIYFQGNSAPDKSGLPSDRFSAERTGGSVSTLTIQRTQQEDSAVYLCASSLFGGAPNEKLFFGSGTQLSVL.

The chain has TRBV3-1 (or the pseudogene TRBV3-2) and TRBJ2-2; no firm D call. The CDR3 contains 14 residues. V lost 1 base to trimming and J lost 4 bases, with 7 bases between them. Germline values: CDR1 LGHDT, CDR2 YNNKEL (reference sequence). The CDR3 protein is CASSQGAFTGELFF. Here the CDR3 DNA reads TGTGCCAGCAGCCAAGGAGCTTTCACCGGGGAGCTGTTTTTT.

The rearrangement uses TRBV24-1 and TRBJ1-2; 7 bases align to TRBD1. V gave up 2 bases and J gave up 0 bases; unmatched junction bases: 2. This CDR3 comprises 15 residues. Germline CDR1 is KGHDR and CDR2 is SFDVKD. Here the CDR3 reads CATSDWTGSNYGYTF. In DNA, the CDR3 is TGTGCCACCAGTGATTGGACAGGTTCTAACTATGGCTACACCTTC.